Following are 16 T cell receptor beta chains from one sample sequenced in a study of regulatory T cells in long-lasting Graves disease. Time point reported: newly diagnosed GD, antithyroid drugs for less than 3 months. PBMCs provided the RNA from which the TCR library was made. With iRepertoire HTBI primers and Arm-PCR of CDR3 regions, TCR beta libraries were built. A single record per CDR3 protein comes from TCRdb applying MiXCR to the multiplex PCR reads. This table has about 430,000 distinct CDR3 sequences, 15% appearing once. These sequences were also reported in another study, on T cells in Graves' hyperthyroidism and ophthalmopathy.

The source was peripheral blood mononuclear cells (PBMCs), collected at new diagnosis, from a patient treated with antithyroid drugs. Source of these receptors: a woman between 35 and 50 years old with Graves disease.

In this sample, this clonotype turned up a few times. The chain combines TRBV28 with TRBJ1-2; D ambiguous. The CDR3 is 13 amino acids. Germline-derived CDR1 and CDR2 are MDHEN and SYDVKM. V gave up 1 base and J gave up 10 bases, with 13 bases separating them. The CDR3 DNA follows: TGTGCCAGCAGTTTATCCTTCGCTCAGATCTACACCTTC. Encoded protein: CASSLSFAQIYTF.

To note about this clonotype: This could be a read error, since a much larger clone is one nucleotide away. The chain is built from TRBV13 and TRBJ1-1; D is unclear. CDR1 is PRHDT, CDR2 FYEKMQ, per germline (reference sequence). The ends were cut back, 6 bases at V and 6 bases at J, with 14 bases in the middle. This CDR3 contains 13 residues. The CDR3 coding sequence is TGTGCCAGCAGGACGGCAGTTATGGCTGAAGCTTTCTTT. This encodes CASRTAVMAEAFF.

V and J are TRBV9 and TRBJ2-1, with 10 bases aligning to TRBD1. Looked up from germline, CDR1 is SGDLS and CDR2 is YYNGEE. With V trimmed by 5 bases and J by 7 bases, 9 bases remained unmatched. This CDR3 is built from 15 residues. The CDR3 DNA is TGTGCCAGCAGTTTGGCGACAGGGGGCTGGAATGAGCAGTTCTTC. It is translated as CASSLATGGWNEQFF.

This clonotype was counted at least ten times. The chain recombines TRBV2 with TRBJ2-3; TRBD2 is a possible D gene (5 bases). The V gene's germline CDR1 is SNHLY and CDR2 FYNNEI. Trimming shortened V by 5 bases and J by 4 bases, and 13 bases separated the two germline ends. This CDR3 is built from 14 residues. The CDR3 DNA reads TGTGCCAGCAGTTGGGGTCGGGGTGCAGATACGCAGTATTTT. It encodes CASSWGRGADTQYF.

Remarks on this clonotype: The junction differs from germline at one of its ends, possibly a read error. The chain has TRBV7-7 and TRBJ2-5; D remains ambiguous. There are 13 residues in the CDR3. CDR1 is SSHAT and CDR2 is FNYEAQ in the germline V gene (reference sequence). The chain's CDR3 is CASSPRILEAQYF. The CDR3 region has the DNA TGTGCTAGCAGCCCCCGCATTCTCGAGGCCCAGTACTTC.

In this sample, this clonotype turned up a few times. The V and J genes are TRBV11-2 and TRBJ2-6; maybe TRBD1 (5 bases). The CDR3 runs to 19 residues. In germline, CDR1 is SGHAT, CDR2 FQNNGV. The germline V and J ends were trimmed by 0 bases and 1 base, with 16 bases remaining between them. The CDR3, as DNA: TGTGCCAGCAGCTTAGACTACGGCCAGGGCAGATCTGGGGCCAACGTCCTGACTTTC. Its translation is CASSLDYGQGRSGANVLTF.

This clonotype was recorded many times. This rearrangement joins TRBV3-1 to TRBJ2-7; 10 bases are a match to TRBD2. The length of the CDR3 is 14 residues. V lost 3 bases and J lost 5; bases outside the gene matches: 4. Germline loops: CDR1 LGHDT, CDR2 YNNKEL (reference sequence). CDR3 in DNA: TGTGCCAGCAGCCATCTAGCGGGAGAGGACGAGCAGTACTTC. As protein: CASSHLAGEDEQYF.

The chain joins TRBV19 to TRBJ1-2, with D unresolved. Per the germline V gene, CDR1 is LNHDA and CDR2 is SQIVND (reference sequence). V was cut by 10 bases and J by 4 bases, with 13 bases left in between. The CDR3 sequence is 12 residues long. CDR3 protein: CATHTGGYGYTF. The CDR3 nucleotides read TGTGCCACCCACACGGGCGGCTATGGCTACACCTTC.

A word on this clonotype: Germline is not matched at one junction end, which may reflect a read error. The V and J genes are TRBV7-7 and TRBJ2-7; possible D gene TRBD2, 5 bases. CDR3 size: 15 residues. Per germline, CDR1 SSHAT and CDR2 FNYEAQ (reference sequence). CDR3 in amino acids: CASSLGGPRSSEQYF. In nucleotides, the CDR3 is TGTGCTAGCAGCTTAGGAGGCCCCAGGTCGAGCGAGCAGTACTTC.

The rearrangement links TRBV6-2 or TRBV6-3 to TRBJ1-1, with D hard to call. CDR1 and CDR2 (germline): MNHEY, SVGEGT. There are 13 residues in the CDR3. Deletions cut 6 bases from V and 0 bases from J, with 8 bases between. CDR3 loop: CASRALMNTEAFF. The CDR3 DNA reads as TGTGCCAGCAGGGCACTGATGAACACTGAAGCTTTCTTT.

This clonotype has a count of ten or more. The CDR3, as DNA: TGTGCCAGCAGCCCGCCGGGTTGGGGCTATGGCTACACCTTC. Protein sequence: CASSPPGWGYGYTF. This chain links TRBV11-3 with TRBJ1-2; D not resolved. The CDR3 spans 14 residues. Per the germline V gene, CDR1 is SGHNT and CDR2 is YENEEA. Trimming pared 5 bases from V and 4 bases from J, leaving 14 bases between.

This clonotype has at least ten counts. The limits of the CDR3 on the DNA are not certain, so only TCRdb's listed CDR3 is given. The J gene is TRBJ1-2, the V gene TRBV28. The CDR3 spans 11 amino acids, including both terminal residues. Germline loops: CDR1 MDHEN, CDR2 SYDVKM. The CDR3 loop is CASSFKGYTFF.

The sample holds a few counts of this clonotype. This chain connects TRBV20-1 to TRBJ1-1, with 7 bases identical to TRBD1. Trimming cost V 0 bases and J 4 bases; bases outside gene matches: 11. This CDR3 is 16 amino acids long. The germline V gene encodes CDR1 DFQATT and CDR2 SNEGSKA (reference sequence). The CDR3 nucleotides are TGCAGTGCTAGAGACCTACAGGGGTACGAAGGCACTGAAGCTTTCTTT. Protein product: CSARDLQGYEGTEAFF.

This clonotype was detected ten times or more. The chain links TRBV28 to TRBJ1-2; D not resolved. This CDR3 region has 13 residues. V gave up 5 bases and J gave up 4 bases, with 11 bases separating them. Germline lookup yields CDR1 MDHEN and CDR2 SYDVKM. This CDR3 is CASSRAGSYGYTF. The CDR3 coding sequence is TGTGCCAGCAGTAGAGCAGGCTCCTATGGCTACACCTTC.

In this sample, this clonotype turned up many times. This chain connects TRBV11-2 to TRBJ1-1; D is undetermined. This CDR3 contains 13 residues. CDR1 SGHAT and CDR2 FQNNGV come from the germline V gene. The ends were cut back, 1 base at V and 4 bases at J, with 7 bases in the middle. CDR3 sequence reads: CASSLGSFTEAFF. As DNA, the CDR3 is TGTGCCAGCAGCTTAGGCAGCTTCACTGAAGCTTTCTTT.

This clonotype was seen repeatedly, ten times or more. This chain connects TRBV29-1 to TRBJ2-3; TRBD2 agrees at 9 bases. J gave up 2 bases and V 4 bases, and 7 bases lay outside the gene matches. CDR1 and CDR2 (germline): SQVTM, ANQGSEA. The CDR3 runs 15 residues. The CDR3 DNA reads as TGCAGCGTTGTGGGGCTAGCGGGGCACACAGATACGCAGTATTTT. It yields the protein CSVVGLAGHTDTQYF.